This T cell receptor (beta chain) was identified during a study of blood T cells in healthy people across ages. Whole-study context: Template switching caught about one barcoded beta molecule for each two T cells. Overall study findings and caveats: Researchers deemed the diversity estimates from one million T cells underestimates. Diversity of TCR beta correlated strongly with naive T cell percentage.

CDR3 length: 16 residues. Trimming cost V 2 bases and J 3 bases, with 19 bases left between them. The germline gives CDR1 SQVTM, CDR2 ANQGSEA. Alongside a J-beta primer mix, a sample-barcoded 5' primer served in a second PCR lasting about 6 to 11 cycles. TCRdb re-called the 5' RACE reads through MiXCR, storing one row per CDR3 protein. Here the sample spans approximately 290,000 distinct CDR3 sequences, roughly 26% being singletons. This clonotype was seen only a few times. Its antigen is still unknown. Sequenced: blood. The genes are TRBV29-1 and TRBJ1-2; TRBD1 is a possible D gene (6 bases). The receptor was isolated from a woman in her 70s in good health. The CDR3 bases are TGCAGCGTTGAATCCGGGGGGAACAGGGTCGACTATGGCTACACCTTC. Its protein is CSVESGGNRVDYGYTF.